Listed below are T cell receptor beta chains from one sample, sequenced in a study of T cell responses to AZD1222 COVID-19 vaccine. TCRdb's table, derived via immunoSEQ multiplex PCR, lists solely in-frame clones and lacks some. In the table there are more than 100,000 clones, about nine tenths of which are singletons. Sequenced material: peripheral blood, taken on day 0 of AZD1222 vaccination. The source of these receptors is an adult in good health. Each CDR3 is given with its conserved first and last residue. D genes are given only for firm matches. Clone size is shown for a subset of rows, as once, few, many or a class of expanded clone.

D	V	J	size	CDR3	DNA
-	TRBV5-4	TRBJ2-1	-	CASSLARLAETNEQFF	TGTGCCAGCAGCTTGGCCAGGTTAGCGGAGACCAATGAGCAGTTCTTC
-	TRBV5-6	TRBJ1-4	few	CASSGGETTNEKLFF	TGTGCCAGCAGCGGAGGGGAAACAACTAATGAAAAACTGTTTTTT
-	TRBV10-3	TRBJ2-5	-	CAISERQETQYF	TGTGCCATCAGTGAAAGACAAGAGACCCAGTACTTC
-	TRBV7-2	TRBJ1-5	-	CASSLGVGALQPQHF	TGTGCCAGCAGCTTAGGAGTAGGGGCGCTTCAGCCCCAGCATTTT
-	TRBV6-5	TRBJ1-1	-	CASSYEPMNTEAFF	TGTGCCAGCAGTTACGAACCTATGAACACTGAAGCTTTCTTT
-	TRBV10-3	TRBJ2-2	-	CAISEVGGPNTGELFF	TGTGCCATCAGTGAAGTCGGGGGTCCGAACACCGGGGAGCTGTTTTTT
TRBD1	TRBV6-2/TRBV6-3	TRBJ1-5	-	CASSYQDRGYQPQHF	TGTGCCAGCAGTTACCAAGACAGGGGTTATCAGCCCCAGCATTTT
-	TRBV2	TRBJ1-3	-	CASSGGVWGSGNTIYF	TGTGCCAGCTCAGGAGGGGTCTGGGGCTCTGGAAACACCATATATTTT
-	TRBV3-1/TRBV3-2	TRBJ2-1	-	CASSQDWAGSDEQFF	TGTGCCAGCAGCCAAGATTGGGCGGGGTCGGATGAGCAGTTCTTC
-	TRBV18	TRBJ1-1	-	CASSHETGTNTEAFF	TGTGCCAGCTCGCATGAAACAGGGACGAACACTGAAGCTTTCTTT
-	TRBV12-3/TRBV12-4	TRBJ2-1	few	CASSYGRDEQFF	TGTGCCAGCAGCTACGGAAGGGATGAGCAGTTCTTC
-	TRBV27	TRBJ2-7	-	CGTRRQASSYEQYF	TGTGGAACTCGGAGACAGGCATCCTCCTACGAGCAGTACTTC
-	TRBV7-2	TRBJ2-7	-	CASSTQIQGGQYF	TGTGCCAGCAGCACCCAAATACAGGGCGGGCAGTACTTC
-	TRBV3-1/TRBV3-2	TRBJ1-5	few	CASSRSRNQPQHF	TGTGCCAGCAGCCGGTCTCGCAATCAGCCCCAGCATTTT
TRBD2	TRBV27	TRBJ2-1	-	CASSAPGVVAGGEQFF	TGTGCCAGCAGTGCCCCCGGGGTGGTAGCGGGGGGCGAGCAGTTCTTC
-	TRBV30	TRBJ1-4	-	CAWSPSGAKLFF	TGTGCCTGGAGTCCATCCGGGGCCAAACTGTTTTTT
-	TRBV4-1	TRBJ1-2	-	CASSQDLSGPNYGYTF	TGCGCCAGCAGCCAAGATCTTTCGGGGCCTAACTATGGCTACACCTTC
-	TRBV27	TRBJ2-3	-	CASSSTGRTDTQYF	TGTGCCAGCAGTTCCACAGGGAGAACAGATACGCAGTATTTT
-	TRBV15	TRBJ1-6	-	CATSRIRGQGNSPLHF	TGTGCCACCAGCAGGATTCGCGGGCAGGGGAATTCACCCCTCCACTTT
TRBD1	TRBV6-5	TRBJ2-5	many	CASSPGQGAETQYF	TGTGCCAGCAGTCCGGGACAGGGGGCAGAGACCCAGTACTTC
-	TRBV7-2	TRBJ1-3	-	CASSLADNRAGNTIYF	TGTGCCAGCAGCTTAGCGGATAACAGGGCCGGAAACACCATATATTTT
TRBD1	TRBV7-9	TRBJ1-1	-	CASSLGAGTVNTEAFF	TGTGCCAGCAGCTTAGGGGCGGGGACAGTGAACACTGAAGCTTTCTTT
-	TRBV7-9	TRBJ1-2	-	CASSLILPGKKDGYTF	TGTGCCAGCAGCTTAATTCTTCCAGGGAAGAAGGATGGCTACACCTTC
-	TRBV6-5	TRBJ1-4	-	CASSGRAASEKLFF	TGTGCCAGCAGCGGTCGGGCCGCTTCTGAAAAACTGTTTTTT
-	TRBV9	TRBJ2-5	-	CASSVGGGETQYF	TGTGCCAGCAGCGTAGGAGGGGGGGAGACCCAGTACTTC
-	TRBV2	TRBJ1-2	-	CASSGGFDGYTF	TGTGCCAGCAGTGGAGGATTTGATGGCTACACCTTC
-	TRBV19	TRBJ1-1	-	CASSIDLWGSEAFF	TGTGCCAGTAGTATAGATCTATGGGGCTCTGAAGCTTTCTTT
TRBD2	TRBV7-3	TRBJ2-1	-	CASSLQAGVYNEQFF	TGTGCCAGCAGCTTACAAGCGGGGGTCTACAATGAGCAGTTCTTC
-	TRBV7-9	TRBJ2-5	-	CASSLFGTQYF	TGTGCCAGCAGCTTATTTGGGACCCAGTACTTC
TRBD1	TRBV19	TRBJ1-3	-	CASSLTGAVSGNTIYF	TGTGCCAGTAGTCTAACAGGGGCCGTGTCTGGAAACACCATATATTTT
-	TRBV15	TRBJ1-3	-	CATSRDFHTIYF	TGTGCCACCAGCAGGGACTTTCACACCATATATTTT
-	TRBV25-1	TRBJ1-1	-	CASSPANTEAFF	TGTGCCAGCAGTCCAGCGAACACTGAAGCTTTCTTT
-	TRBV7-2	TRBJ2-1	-	CASSLGPDNEQFF	TGTGCCAGCAGCTTAGGACCGGACAATGAGCAGTTCTTC
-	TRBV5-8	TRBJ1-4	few	CASNLRGEFGEKLFF	TGTGCCAGCAACCTAAGAGGGGAGTTCGGTGAAAAACTGTTTTTT
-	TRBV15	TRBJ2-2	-	CATSRDEETGELFF	TGTGCCACCAGCAGAGATGAGGAAACCGGGGAGCTGTTTTTT
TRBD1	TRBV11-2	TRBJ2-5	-	CASSRDRGETQYF	TGTGCCAGCAGCCGGGACAGGGGAGAGACCCAGTACTTC
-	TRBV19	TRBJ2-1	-	CASIHIQGSGEQFF	TGTGCCAGTATCCATATTCAAGGGTCGGGTGAGCAGTTCTTC
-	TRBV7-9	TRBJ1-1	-	CASSANFRFEAFF	TGTGCCAGCAGCGCCAATTTCAGGTTTGAAGCTTTCTTT
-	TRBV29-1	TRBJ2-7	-	CSVVSLGEGEQYF	TGCAGCGTTGTTTCTCTCGGTGAGGGGGAGCAGTACTTC
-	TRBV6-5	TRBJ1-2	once	CASSPQGVNYGYTF	TGTGCCAGCAGTCCCCAGGGAGTTAACTATGGCTACACCTTC
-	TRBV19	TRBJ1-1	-	CASSPGRRNTEAFF	TGTGCCAGTAGTCCAGGACGGCGGAACACTGAAGCTTTCTTT
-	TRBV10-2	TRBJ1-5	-	CASSGRGNQPQHF	TGCGCCAGCAGTGGGAGGGGTAATCAGCCCCAGCATTTT
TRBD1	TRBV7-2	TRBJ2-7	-	CASSYGTGNEQYF	TGTGCCAGCAGCTATGGGACAGGGAACGAGCAGTACTTC
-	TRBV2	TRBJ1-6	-	CASSRRQTGHSPLHF	TGTGCCAGCAGTAGGAGACAGACAGGTCATTCACCCCTCCACTTT
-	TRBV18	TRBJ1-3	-	CASSPGGVDRPGNTIYF	TGTGCCAGCTCACCCGGAGGGGTAGATAGGCCTGGAAACACCATATATTTT
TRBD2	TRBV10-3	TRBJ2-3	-	CAISELAGGLYTQYF	TGTGCCATCAGTGAGTTAGCGGGGGGACTTTATACGCAGTATTTT
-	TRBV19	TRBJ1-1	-	CASSMGSGLNTEAFF	TGTGCCAGTAGTATGGGATCGGGATTGAACACTGAAGCTTTCTTT
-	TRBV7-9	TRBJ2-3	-	CASSFYSTDTQYF	TGTGCCAGCAGCTTTTATTCAACAGATACGCAGTATTTT
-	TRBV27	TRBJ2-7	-	CASRDDASYEQYF	TGTGCCAGCAGGGATGATGCGTCCTACGAGCAGTACTTC
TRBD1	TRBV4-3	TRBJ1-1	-	CASSLGQANTEAFF	TGCGCCAGCAGCCTGGGACAGGCTAACACTGAAGCTTTCTTT
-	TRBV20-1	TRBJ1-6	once	CSADPGSPLHF	TGCAGTGCAGACCCCGGTTCACCCCTCCACTTT
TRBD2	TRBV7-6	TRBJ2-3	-	CASSPVGGGNTDTQYF	TGTGCCAGCAGCCCAGTGGGCGGGGGGAACACAGATACGCAGTATTTT
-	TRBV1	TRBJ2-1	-	CTSSQRLADYNEQFF	TGCACCAGCAGCCAGAGACTAGCGGATTACAATGAGCAGTTCTTC
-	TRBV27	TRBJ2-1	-	CASSFDPRDAARNEQFF	TGTGCCAGCAGTTTCGATCCCCGGGACGCCGCAAGAAATGAGCAGTTCTTC
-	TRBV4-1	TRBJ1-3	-	CASSQGGAGNTIYF	TGCGCCAGCAGCCAAGGAGGGGCTGGAAACACCATATATTTT
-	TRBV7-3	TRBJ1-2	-	CASSPGPANYGYTF	TGTGCCAGTTCTCCGGGACCGGCGAACTATGGCTACACCTTC
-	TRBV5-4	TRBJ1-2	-	CASSRWGGYGYTF	TGTGCCAGCAGCCGGTGGGGGGGTTATGGCTACACCTTC
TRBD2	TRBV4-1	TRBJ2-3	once	CASSPGTSKADTQYF	TGCGCCAGCAGCCCCGGGACTAGCAAGGCAGATACGCAGTATTTT
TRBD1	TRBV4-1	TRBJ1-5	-	CASSWWQGVRQPQHF	TGCGCCAGCAGCTGGTGGCAGGGGGTTCGTCAGCCCCAGCATTTT
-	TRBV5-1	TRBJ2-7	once	CASSFSQGGTYEQYF	TGCGCCAGCAGCTTTTCACAGGGTGGGACCTACGAGCAGTACTTC